This note documents a single TCR beta chain sequence. Generated by immunoSEQ multiplex PCR, the TCRdb table keeps only in-frame clones and is missing some. There are 150,000 to 200,000 clones in the sample; roughly 90% occur only once, and approximately 3% lies in the top ten. This sample stems from a study of blood T cell repertoires in COVID-19. Looking at the study overall: The analysed material was cDNA or gDNA that came from T cells, B-cell-depleted T cells, or PBMCs.

Trimming removed 2 bases from V and 1 base from J; junction bases left unmatched: 7. Germline CDR1 KGHSH, CDR2 LQKENI. The CDR3 is 16 residues long. This receptor was obtained from a man aged 55 to 70 with acute or convalescent COVID-19. The rearrangement joins TRBV18 to TRBJ2-7; 8 bases agree with TRBD1. The sample comprised peripheral blood. DNA for the CDR3: TGTGCCAGCTCACCAGTCTCCGGGACAGGATCCTACGAGCAGTACTTC. Translating it yields CASSPVSGTGSYEQYF.